The table lists the clone carrying this T cell receptor beta chain with many counts. The target antigen is unknown. The study tagged each TCR cDNA molecule with a unique molecular identifier. A single record per CDR3 protein comes from TCRdb applying MiXCR to the 5' RACE reads. The sample gives about 100,000 distinct CDR3 sequences, 3.5% to 5% of which show up once; 21% is in the top ten. Stated time point: sample taken at primary tumor resection. The donors, 72 patients with untreated early-stage non-small cell lung cancer, provided the samples. Germline CDR1 and CDR2: DFQATT and SNEGSKA (reference sequence). This CDR3 is built from 18 residues. The V and J ends lost 0 bases and 0 bases, in that order; junction bases with no gene match: 10. The entry originates in a study of spatial heterogeneity in lung cancer. As for the study in general: A unique TCR and UMI combination showed up more than ten times in raw reads, on average. Findings of the study overall: The number of expanded tumor alpha and beta chains correlated with mutation number.

Material: lung tumor tissue, obtained at surgery. V gene TRBV20-1 combines with J gene TRBJ2-7, with 11 bases matching TRBD2. This clonotype was sampled from a male donor with early-stage non-small cell lung cancer. CDR3 DNA: TGCAGTGCTAGAGACCCCAACCCTAGCGGGGGGAGCTCCTACGAGCAGTACTTC. It translates to CSARDPNPSGGSSYEQYF.